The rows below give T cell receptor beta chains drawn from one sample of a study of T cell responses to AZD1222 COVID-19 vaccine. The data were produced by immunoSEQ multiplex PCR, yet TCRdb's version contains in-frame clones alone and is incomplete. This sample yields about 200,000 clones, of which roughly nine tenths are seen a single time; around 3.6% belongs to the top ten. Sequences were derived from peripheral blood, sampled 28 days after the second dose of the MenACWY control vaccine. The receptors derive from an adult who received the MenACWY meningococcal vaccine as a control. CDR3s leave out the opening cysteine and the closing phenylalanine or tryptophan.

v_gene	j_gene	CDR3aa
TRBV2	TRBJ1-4	ASGPRSNEKLF
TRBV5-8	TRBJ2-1	ASSSRGSPYNEQF
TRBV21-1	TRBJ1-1	ASSKNRKNTEAF
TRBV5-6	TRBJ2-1	ASSLAQREWNEQF
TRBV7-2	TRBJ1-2	ASSDGGGVANYGYT
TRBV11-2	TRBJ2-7	ASSLREREWQY
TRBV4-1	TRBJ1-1	ASSRTGPSTEAF
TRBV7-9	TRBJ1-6	ASSFGGGGNDSPLH
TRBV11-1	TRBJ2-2	ASSSWGSGELF
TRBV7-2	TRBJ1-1	ASSAFTNTEAF
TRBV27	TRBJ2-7	ASSLSINSYEQY
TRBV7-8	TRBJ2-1	ASSLPPKGLAGADEQF
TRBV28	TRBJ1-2	ASSLGTINYGYT
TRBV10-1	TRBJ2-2	ATKTANTGELF
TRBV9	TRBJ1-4	ASSPRPDRENEKLF
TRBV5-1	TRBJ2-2	ASSLLATKSNTGELF
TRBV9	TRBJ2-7	ASSHGAGEIGYEQY
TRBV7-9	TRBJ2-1	ASSQYNGEQF
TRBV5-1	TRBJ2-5	ASSLKETQY
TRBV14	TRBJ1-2	ASSQDFMDSYGYT
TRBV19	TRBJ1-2	ASSIIGAIGGGDGYT
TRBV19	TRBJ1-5	ATGGQPQH
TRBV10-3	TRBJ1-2	AISDTGNYGYT
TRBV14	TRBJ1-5	ASSPGAHQPQH
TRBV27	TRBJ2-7	ASSLIGTGSSYEQY
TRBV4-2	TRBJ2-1	ASSLGLAEGYEQF
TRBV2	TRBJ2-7	ASRAGTGDYEQY
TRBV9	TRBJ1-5	ASSVGQGGNQPQH
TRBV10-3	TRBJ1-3	AISDGRLDRPKSGNTIY
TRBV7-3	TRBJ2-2	ASSPGGPGELF
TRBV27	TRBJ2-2	ASLGGGTGELF
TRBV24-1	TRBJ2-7	ATSRRDSYEQY
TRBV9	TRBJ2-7	ASSKGGTGNYEQY
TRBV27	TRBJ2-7	ASSFGQSYEQY
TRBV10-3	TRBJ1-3	AISESEDSGNTIY
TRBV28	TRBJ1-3	ASSFSYTRGSGNTIY
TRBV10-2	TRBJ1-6	ASSSPGGYSPLH
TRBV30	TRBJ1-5	AYSGSRGQPQH
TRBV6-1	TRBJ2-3	ASSHDPRSTDTQY
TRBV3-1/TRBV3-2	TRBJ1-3	ASSHYSRGAYSGNTIY
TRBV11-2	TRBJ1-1	ASSLRRGGLLDEAF
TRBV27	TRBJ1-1	ASSWDTNTEAF
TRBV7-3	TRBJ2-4	ASSLGGLENIQY
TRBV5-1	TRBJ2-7	ASSPDPTGPRKGHEQY
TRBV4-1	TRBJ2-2	ASSLLRLASGSKDTGELF
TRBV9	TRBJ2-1	ASSATGNRDEQF
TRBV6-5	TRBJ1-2	ASTPGQGLAKGYT
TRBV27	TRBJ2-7	ASRQGPNNIYEQY
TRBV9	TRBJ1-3	ASSVGGYPGNTIY
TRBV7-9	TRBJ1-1	ASSLGFPTEAF
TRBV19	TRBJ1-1	ASSISRQSEAF
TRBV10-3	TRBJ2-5	AISVAGAGLETQY
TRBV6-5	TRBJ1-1	ASSYSPAGRAF